The source of this T cell receptor beta chain is a study of blood T cell repertoires in COVID-19 (dated by TCRdb to the early 2020s). Study-level background: The collaborator samples originated in the United States, Italy and Spain and spanned the acute and convalescent phases of COVID-19. The prospective study material was composed of cDNA or gDNA derived from T cells, B-cell-depleted T cells, or PBMCs. The dataset comprised deeply sampled blood TCRbeta repertoires from subjects exposed to, actively infected with, or recovered from COVID-19. The repertoires were released in a freely available public database intended as a resource for research on the immune response to SARS-CoV-2. The samples were drawn from the first 160 participants of the ongoing ImmuneRACE study and from 1,254 subjects provided by 6 global collaborators. Sample metadata almost always included a de-identified subject ID, COVID-19 status, age in years and sex. Where HLA class I and class II types were available, the types were taken from metadata supplied by the sample provider, not from assay-based typing.

Study-level results and caveats: Clinical and demographic metadata were provided uncurated, with the amount varying by source and participant.

TCRbeta CDR3 regions were amplified from genomic DNA using the immunoSEQ Assay, a bias-controlled multiplex PCR. In the paper's pipeline: The number of nucleated cells in each sample was estimated by amplification of reference gene primers within the assay. Sequence reads were collapsed and filtered to measure the absolute abundance of every unique TCRbeta CDR3 rearrangement. Productive Simpson clonality was computed per sample as the square root of Simpson's diversity index over productive rearrangements. The table was pulled from immuneACCESS by TCRdb, which kept in-frame rearrangements only. Such tables lose some clones; where checked, under half of the loss comes from unresolved V genes, and the rest has no known cause. The D gene and trimming were derived from the DNA, and the V and J assignments and clone size from that table. For this sample the table gives 200,000 to 300,000 clones, of which 88% were detected only once. The ten largest make up roughly 0.8% of the sample.

In regard to this clone: Its antigen remains unidentified. Qualities for individual bases were not recorded, and no much larger clone is one base off.

Collaborating institutions collected whole blood in K2EDTA tubes following their own protocols. For TCRbeta analysis, collaborator samples were shipped as frozen whole blood, as isolated PBMCs, or as DNA extracted from either sample type. The germline V gene (reference sequence) yields SGHKS for CDR1 and YYEKEE for CDR2. The CDR3 runs 15 residues from the cysteine to the phenylalanine. CDR3 DNA only is kept here, 45 bases in frame from base 1. The V end loses 2 bases and the J end loses 8 bases, and a stretch of 17 bases separates them. The specimen sequenced was peripheral blood. This sequence was found in a woman younger than 45 with acute or convalescent COVID-19. The chain is assembled from TRBV5-5 and TRBJ2-4; the D gene is unclear. In nucleotide form, the sequence is TGTGCCAGCAGCTTAGGCGGTCCAAGATCACACATTCAGTACTTC. This sequence encodes CASSLGGPRSHIQYF.